The 22 T cell receptor beta chains reported below all come from one sample, sequenced in a study of response to subunit inactivated influenza vaccine. TCRdb passed the RT-PCR reads through MiXCR, listing each CDR3 protein once. Among around 500,000 distinct CDR3 sequences listed, approximately 11% were seen once. Sample: PBMCs from blood, taken 35 to 45 days after vaccination. These receptors were obtained from a man aged 50-60 years who received an inactivated influenza vaccine.

This clonotype was picked up many times. CDR3 sequence reads: CSASGGAPRLQTQYF. The CDR3 nucleotides are TGCAGTGCTAGTGGGGGGGCACCTCGGTTGCAGACCCAGTACTTC. This chain connects TRBV20-1 to TRBJ2-5; D is perhaps TRBD2 (7 bases). Per the germline V gene, CDR1 is DFQATT and CDR2 is SNEGSKA (reference sequence). Between the trimmed V and J ends, which lost 3 bases and 6 bases, there was a span of 20 bases. The CDR3 is 15 residues long.

Ten or more counts support this clonotype. This chain connects TRBV29-1 to TRBJ2-3, with D maybe TRBD2 (6 bases). Trimming left V 4 bases short and J 0 bases short, with 14 bases between. CDR3 length: 15 amino acids. The germline V gene encodes CDR1 SQVTM and CDR2 ANQGSEA. CDR3 residues: CSVASWGTSTDTQYF. CDR3 sequence (DNA): TGCAGCGTTGCCTCATGGGGGACTAGCACAGATACGCAGTATTTT.

The V call is TRBV2, the J call TRBJ2-7; 9 bases fit TRBD1. The CDR3 is made up of 14 amino acids. Germline CDR1 SNHLY, CDR2 FYNNEI. Unmatched junction bases numbered 5, after V lost 4 bases and J lost 4 bases. CDR3 in amino acids: CASSARTGEYEQYF. The DNA of the CDR3 is TGTGCCAGCAGTGCGCGGACAGGGGAATACGAGCAGTACTTC.

The rearrangement links TRBV7-2 to TRBJ2-7, with D perhaps matching TRBD2 (6 bases). The germline V gene has CDR1 SGHTA and CDR2 FQGNSA. The CDR3 has 14 residues. V was trimmed by 5 bases and J by 0 bases, leaving 11 bases between them. In nucleotides, the CDR3 is TGTGCCAGCAGCACGGGGACTGTCTCCTACGAGCAGTACTTC. Translation gives CASSTGTVSYEQYF.

The chain links TRBV5-1 to TRBJ1-1, with D possibly being TRBD1 (6 bases). Trimming took off 0 bases at V and 5 bases at J, with 14 bases between the two ends. CDR1 SGHRS and CDR2 YFSETQ come from the germline V gene. The CDR3 totals 15 residues. The CDR3 DNA reads TGCGCCAGCAGCTTGGACGGGGGGCGCGGTACTGAAGCTTTCTTT. This sequence encodes CASSLDGGRGTEAFF.

This clonotype appeared a few times. The J gene is TRBJ2-1, the V gene TRBV29-1; D may be TRBD2 (6 bases). Germline assignment: CDR1 SQVTM and CDR2 ANQGSEA. This CDR3 has 15 residues. V lost 7 bases, J lost 3 bases, and 19 bases lay in between. CDR3 protein: CSAPRSGVFYNEQFF. The CDR3 DNA reads as TGCAGCGCACCCCGGTCGGGGGTGTTCTACAATGAGCAGTTCTTC.

DNA of the CDR3: TGTGCCAGCAGTCCTCGACGGATTAGCAATCAGCCCCAGCATTTT. This encodes CASSPRRISNQPQHF. This rearrangement joins TRBV28 to TRBJ1-5, with unresolved D. Germline V gene sequence: CDR1 MDHEN, CDR2 SYDVKM. The CDR3 spans 15 residues. V lost 5 bases and J lost 0, with 11 bases in between. Full variable domain (rest looked up from reference TRBV28 and TRBJ1-5): DVKVTQSSRYLVKRTGEKVFLECVQDMDHENMFWYRQDPGLGLRLIYFSYDVKMKEKGDIPEGYSVSREKKERFSLILESASTNQTSMYLCASSPRRISNQPQHFGDGTRLSIL.

This clonotype was detected only a few times. The chain's CDR3 is CSALTGDGNQPQHF. CDR3 nucleotide sequence: TGCAGTGCTTTGACAGGGGATGGCAATCAGCCCCAGCATTTT. The J gene is TRBJ1-5, the V gene TRBV20-1; TRBD1 matches 8 bases. Losses at the gene ends were 5 bases for V and 2 bases for J; bases not matched to a gene: 5. The CDR3 loop spans 14 amino acids. Germline loops: CDR1 DFQATT, CDR2 SNEGSKA (reference sequence).

The rearrangement uses TRBV7-9 and TRBJ1-1; D perhaps matches TRBD1 (5 bases). With 1 base removed from V and 1 base from J, the gap between germline ends came to 10 bases. Germline loops: CDR1 SEHNR, CDR2 FQNEAQ (reference sequence). This CDR3 is built from 15 residues. The CDR3 DNA follows: TGTGCCAGCAGCTTAGTTTCAGGGAAGAACACTGAAGCTTTCTTT. Translated: CASSLVSGKNTEAFF.

At least ten counts were recorded for this clonotype. The chain joins TRBV5-1 to TRBJ2-2; TRBD1 matches 10 bases. V lost 4 bases, J lost 7 bases, and 4 bases stayed unmatched. Germline V gene sequence: CDR1 SGHRS, CDR2 YFSETQ. This CDR3 spans 14 amino acids. The CDR3 here is CASSEWTGGGELFF. The CDR3, as DNA: TGCGCCAGCAGCGAGTGGACAGGGGGCGGGGAGCTGTTTTTT.

This rearrangement joins TRBV3-1 to TRBJ2-5, with D maybe TRBD2 (6 bases). Germline CDR1 is LGHDT and CDR2 is YNNKEL (reference sequence). CDR3 length: 15 amino acids. Trimming took off 5 bases at V and 5 bases at J, with 18 bases between the two ends. For the CDR3, the DNA is TGTGCCAGCAGCGAGGCTCTTACTAGCTGGGAGACCCAGTACTTC. Protein product: CASSEALTSWETQYF.

In this sample, this clonotype turned up many times. The CDR3 sequence: CASSQALGTSGSWETQYF. The CDR3 nucleotides are TGCGCCAGCAGCCAGGCTCTTGGGACTAGCGGGAGCTGGGAGACCCAGTACTTC. The rearrangement uses TRBV4-3 and TRBJ2-5; 14 positions agree with TRBD2. CDR1 and CDR2 (germline): LGHNA, YSLEER. The V and J ends lost 3 bases and 5 bases, in that order; junction bases with no gene match: 11. The CDR3 consists of 18 residues.

This clonotype occurred a few times. V and J are TRBV29-1 and TRBJ2-3; a possible D gene is TRBD2 (7 bases). Germline lookup yields CDR1 SQVTM and CDR2 ANQGSEA. V was clipped by 6 bases and J by 0 bases, with 10 bases between them. CDR3 length: 13 residues. This CDR3 reads CSVGRGSTDTQYF. Written as DNA, the CDR3 is TGCAGCGTGGGGAGGGGGAGCACAGATACGCAGTATTTT.

This clonotype was seen many times. This chain uses TRBV29-1 with TRBJ2-7, with D possibly matching TRBD1 (6 bases). The CDR3 covers 13 residues. CDR1 is SQVTM and CDR2 is ANQGSEA in the germline V gene. Deletions cut 0 bases from V and 2 bases from J, with 8 bases between. The CDR3 sequence: CSVEEAGAYEQYF. The CDR3 DNA follows: TGCAGCGTTGAAGAAGCAGGGGCCTACGAGCAGTACTTC.

The rearrangement joins TRBV12-3 or TRBV12-4 to TRBJ2-1; 11 bases are shared with TRBD2. Losses at the gene ends were 6 bases for V and 4 bases for J; bases not matched to a gene: 8. The CDR3 consists of 16 residues. The CDR3 region has the DNA TGTGCCAGCAGCCACTCGGGGACTAGCGGATACAATGAGCAGTTCTTC. Translating gives CASSHSGTSGYNEQFF.

This sequence joins TRBV2 and TRBJ2-7; TRBD1 matches 8 bases. V shed 3 bases and J 3 bases; nucleotides not matched to a gene: 13. This CDR3 is built from 17 residues. Germline loops: CDR1 SNHLY, CDR2 FYNNEI. The CDR3 is CASSDIGTLDRGYEQYF. The CDR3 DNA sequence: TGTGCCAGCAGTGACATTGGAACCCTTGACAGGGGCTACGAGCAGTACTTC.

In its sample, this clonotype was seen a few times. V gene TRBV10-2 combines with J gene TRBJ2-7; TRBD1 matches at 9 bases. Germline V gene data show CDR1 as WSHSY and CDR2 as SAAADI. The CDR3 consists of 13 residues. With 3 bases clipped from V and 5 bases from J, the junction kept 2 bases outside the gene matches. The DNA of the CDR3 is TGCGCCAGCAGTGATGACAGGGGGGACGAGCAGTACTTC. Amino acids: CASSDDRGDEQYF.

This clonotype was counted many times. The chain employs TRBV4-3 and TRBJ2-7, with 7 bases matching TRBD1. V trimming: 4 bases; J trimming: 7 bases; junction bases outside the gene matches: 7. Germline CDR1 reads LGHNA; CDR2 reads YSLEER. The CDR3 runs to 13 residues. CDR3 sequence reads: CASSRGQTTEQYF. CDR3 nucleotides: TGCGCCAGCAGCCGGGGACAGACGACAGAGCAGTACTTC.

This clonotype has at least ten counts. The CDR3 region is CASSSSGTSGNYNEQFF. In DNA form, the CDR3 reads TGTGCCAGCAGTTCCTCCGGGACTAGCGGGAACTACAATGAGCAGTTCTTC. This chain connects TRBV28 to TRBJ2-1, with TRBD2 matching 13 bases. The J segment lost 3 bases and the V segment lost 4 bases, leaving 6 bases of the junction unmatched. The CDR3 covers 17 residues. Germline V gene sequence: CDR1 MDHEN, CDR2 SYDVKM.

The V gene is TRBV3-1, the J gene TRBJ2-7, with 8 nucleotides matching TRBD1. The CDR3 spans 14 residues. CDR1 and CDR2 (germline): LGHDT, YNNKEL (reference sequence). V trimming: 2 bases; J trimming: 3 bases; junction bases outside the gene matches: 3. The CDR3, as DNA: TGTGCCAGCAGCCAATCCGGGACAGGCTACGAGCAGTACTTC. Translation: CASSQSGTGYEQYF.

This clonotype was recorded many times. This chain uses TRBV7-2 with TRBJ2-3, with a weak D call TRBD2 (6 bases). Germline CDR1 and CDR2: SGHTA and FQGNSA. This CDR3 is built from 14 residues. V lost 4 bases and J lost 4, with 12 bases in between. CDR3 residues: CASSWVGGPDTQYF. In DNA form, the CDR3 reads TGTGCCAGCAGCTGGGTGGGGGGACCAGATACGCAGTATTTT. The complete variable domain, with remaining parts taken from reference TRBV7-2 and TRBJ2-3, reads GAGVSQSPSNKVTEKGKDVELRCDPISGHTALYWYRQSLGQGLEFLIYFQGNSAPDKSGLPSDRFSAERTGGSVSTLTIQRTQQEDSAVYLCASSWVGGPDTQYFGPGTRLTVL.

This chain links TRBV19 with TRBJ2-5; D is ambiguous. Trimming shortened V by 3 bases and J by 1 base, and 6 bases separated the two germline ends. The CDR3 has 13 amino acids. The germline gives CDR1 LNHDA, CDR2 SQIVND (reference sequence). CDR3 coding DNA: TGTGCCAGTAGTATCCAGAGCCAAGAGACCCAGTACTTC. Translating it yields CASSIQSQETQYF.